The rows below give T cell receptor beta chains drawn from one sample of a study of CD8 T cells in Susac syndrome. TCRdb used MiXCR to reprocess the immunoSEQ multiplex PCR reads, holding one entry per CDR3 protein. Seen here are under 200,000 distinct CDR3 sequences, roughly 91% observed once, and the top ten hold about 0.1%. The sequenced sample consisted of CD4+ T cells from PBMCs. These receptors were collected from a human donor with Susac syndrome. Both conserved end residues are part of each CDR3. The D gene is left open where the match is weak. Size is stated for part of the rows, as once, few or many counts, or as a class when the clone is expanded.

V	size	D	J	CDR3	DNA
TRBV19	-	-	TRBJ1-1	CASRGPQEQNTEAFF	TGTGCCAGTAGAGGACCACAGGAACAGAACACTGAAGCTTTCTTT
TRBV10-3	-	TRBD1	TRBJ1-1	CAISATGQGTEAFF	TGTGCCATCAGTGCTACGGGACAGGGCACTGAAGCTTTCTTT
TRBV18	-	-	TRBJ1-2	CASSPMTDSKDGYTF	TGTGCCAGCTCACCCATGACAGATTCTAAAGATGGCTACACCTTC
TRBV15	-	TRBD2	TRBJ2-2	CATSRAETSTNTGELFF	TGTGCCACCAGCAGAGCTGAGACTAGCACGAACACCGGGGAGCTGTTTTTT
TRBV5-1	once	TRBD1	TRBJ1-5	CASSLEGTGSQPQHF	TGCGCCAGCAGCTTGGAGGGGACAGGGTCTCAGCCCCAGCATTTT
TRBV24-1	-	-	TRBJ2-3	CATSDLDRASTDTQYF	TGTGCCACCAGTGATTTGGACAGAGCTAGCACAGATACGCAGTATTTT
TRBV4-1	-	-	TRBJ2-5	CASSQERKAAQETQYF	TGCGCCAGCAGCCAAGAAAGGAAGGCGGCCCAAGAGACCCAGTACTTC
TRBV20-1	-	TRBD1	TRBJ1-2	CSARDRWDRDDGYTF	TGCAGTGCTAGAGATAGATGGGACAGGGACGATGGCTACACCTTC
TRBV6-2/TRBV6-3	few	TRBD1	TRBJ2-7	CASRPDRGGSYEQYF	TGTGCCAGCAGACCGGACAGGGGAGGATCCTACGAGCAGTACTTC
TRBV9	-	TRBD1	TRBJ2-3	CASSVGTGVRTDTQYF	TGTGCCAGCAGCGTAGGGACAGGGGTTAGAACAGATACGCAGTATTTT
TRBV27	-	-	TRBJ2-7	CASSSGLYEQYF	TGTGCCAGCAGTTCTGGACTTTACGAGCAGTACTTC
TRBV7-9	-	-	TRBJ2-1	CASSSQLPENEQFF	TGTGCCAGCAGCTCCCAGCTACCAGAAAATGAGCAGTTCTTC
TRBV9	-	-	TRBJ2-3	CASSGLGQSTDTQYF	TGTGCCAGCAGCGGGCTAGGACAGAGCACAGATACGCAGTATTTT
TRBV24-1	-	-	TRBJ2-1	CATSVSPYNEQFF	TGTGCCACCAGTGTCAGCCCCTACAATGAGCAGTTCTTC
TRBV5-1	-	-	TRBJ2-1	CASSLAGGKNNEQFF	TGCGCCAGCAGCTTGGCTGGCGGGAAAAACAATGAGCAGTTCTTC
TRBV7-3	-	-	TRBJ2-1	CASSLDPNLPGGEQFF	TGTGCCAGCAGCTTAGACCCGAATCTCCCCGGCGGTGAGCAGTTCTTC
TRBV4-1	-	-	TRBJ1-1	CASSRPTLPGIMNTEAFF	TGCGCCAGCAGCCGCCCCACCCTCCCAGGAATTATGAACACTGAAGCTTTCTTT